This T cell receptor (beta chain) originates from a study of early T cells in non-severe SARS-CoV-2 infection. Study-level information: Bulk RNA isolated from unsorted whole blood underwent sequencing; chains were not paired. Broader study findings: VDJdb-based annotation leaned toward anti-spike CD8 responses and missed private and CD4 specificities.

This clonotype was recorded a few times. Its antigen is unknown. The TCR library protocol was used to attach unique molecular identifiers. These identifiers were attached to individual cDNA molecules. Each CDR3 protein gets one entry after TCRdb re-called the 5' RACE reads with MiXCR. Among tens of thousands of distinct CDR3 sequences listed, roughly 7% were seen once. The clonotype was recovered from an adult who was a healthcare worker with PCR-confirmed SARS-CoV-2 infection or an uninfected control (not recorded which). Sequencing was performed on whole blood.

This CDR3 is CSAPTSGNTDTQYF. CDR3 DNA: TGCAGTGCTCCAACTAGCGGGAACACAGATACGCAGTATTTT. The gene calls are TRBV20-1 and TRBJ2-3; 10 bases agree with TRBD2. V lost 5 bases to trimming and J lost 2 bases; unmatched junction nucleotides: 4. CDR3 length equals 14 residues. The germline V gene has CDR1 DFQATT and CDR2 SNEGSKA (reference sequence).